The 11 T cell receptor beta chains given below trace back to one sample, sequenced in a study of shared clonotypes between healthy human individuals. Using immunoSEQ multiplex PCR, the repertoire was profiled, and TCRdb retains in-frame clones only, with some absent. Of around 180,000 clones listed, just under 95% are singletons. Sequencing used naive CD4+ T cells sorted from blood. Regarding subset: CD45RA+ positively selected. The receptors originated from a woman younger than 45 in good health.

This clone showed up just once. This chain links TRBV9 with TRBJ2-3; D is possibly TRBD1 or TRBD2 (5 bases each). V lost 0 bases to trimming and J lost 3 bases, with 14 bases between them. The germline V gene has CDR1 SGDLS and CDR2 YYNGEE. This CDR3 spans 16 amino acids. The chain's CDR3 is CASSVGNVGGTDTQYF. The CDR3 DNA reads as TGTGCCAGCAGCGTAGGGAACGTTGGGGGTACAGATACGCAGTATTTT.

This chain links TRBV5-6 with TRBJ2-1; 12 nucleotides line up with TRBD2. Trimming removed 1 base from V and 3 bases from J; junction bases left unmatched: 5. The CDR3 covers 17 residues. The V gene's germline CDR1 is SGHDT and CDR2 YYEEEE. CDR3 loop: CASSLRLAGVYYNEQFF. The CDR3 DNA reads TGTGCCAGCAGCTTGCGACTAGCGGGAGTTTACTACAATGAGCAGTTCTTC. Looking up the rest from reference TRBV5-6 and TRBJ2-1 gives the full variable domain: DAGVTQSPTHLIKTRGQQVTLRCSPKSGHDTVSWYQQALGQGPQFIFQYYEEEERQRGNFPDRFSGHQFPNYSSELNVNALLLGDSALYLCASSLRLAGVYYNEQFFGPGTRLTVL.

The CDR3 DNA reads TGCGCCAGCAGCTCCTTAAAAGGACAGGCCGTGTACGAGCAGTACTTC. Amino acid sequence: CASSSLKGQAVYEQYF. The gene calls are TRBV5-1 and TRBJ2-7, with 7 bases aligning to TRBD1. V gave up 3 bases and J gave up 4 bases; unmatched junction bases: 13. CDR3 length: 16 amino acids. CDR1 and CDR2 (germline): SGHRS, YFSETQ.

The chain couples TRBV7-8 to TRBJ2-7; D possibly corresponds to TRBD2 (5 bases). CDR1 and CDR2 from the germline V gene are SGHVS and FQNEAQ. V was pared by 4 bases and J by 3 bases, with 13 bases between. The CDR3 covers 14 residues. The CDR3 protein is CASSSGLTHYEQYF. DNA for the CDR3: TGTGCCAGCAGCTCCGGACTGACCCACTACGAGCAGTACTTC.

The chain combines TRBV6-5 with TRBJ2-7, with D perhaps being TRBD1 or TRBD2 (5 bases each). The CDR3 has 15 residues. In germline, CDR1 is MNHEY, CDR2 SVGAGI. Trimming took off 6 bases at V and 6 bases at J, with 21 bases between the two ends. CDR3 coding DNA: TGTGCCAGCAGCGCCTCCGGGACGTACGTAGGCGAGCAGTACTTC. Amino acid sequence: CASSASGTYVGEQYF.

The rearrangement joins TRBV28 to TRBJ2-5; 12 bases match TRBD2. Judging by the DNA end, TRBJ2-7 fits better; the J call may be wrong. The germline CDR1 and CDR2 sequences are MDHEN and SYDVKM. The CDR3 consists of 16 residues. The CDR3 bases are TGTGCCAGCAGTTCGCCCCTAGCGGGAGGGTTCTACGAGCAGTACTTC. It specifies CASSSPLAGGFYEQYF.

The chain is built from TRBV7-9 and TRBJ2-6, with D perhaps matching TRBD1 (5 bases). Trimming stripped 6 bases from V and 2 bases from J, with 11 bases between. Looked up from germline, CDR1 is SEHNR and CDR2 is FQNEAQ (reference sequence). This CDR3 is 15 amino acids long. The CDR3 sequence: CASRSGNPGANVLTF. In DNA, the CDR3 is TGTGCCAGCAGATCAGGGAATCCTGGGGCCAACGTCCTGACTTTC.

V is TRBV29-1 and J is TRBJ1-4; D gene ambiguous. Per the germline V gene, CDR1 is SQVTM and CDR2 is ANQGSEA. There are 14 residues in the CDR3. The ends were cut back, 7 bases at V and 0 bases at J, with 12 bases in the middle. The CDR3: CSARSYATNEKLFF. In DNA, the CDR3 is TGCAGCGCTAGATCATATGCAACTAATGAAAAACTGTTTTTT.

Points on this clone: Additional DNA sequences in this sample encode the identical CDR3. The chain's CDR3 is CASSPGTVNTEAFF. In DNA form, the CDR3 reads TGTGCCAGCTCACCGGGGACAGTGAACACTGAAGCTTTCTTT. The V and J genes are TRBV18 and TRBJ1-1, with 7 positions matching TRBD1. CDR3 length equals 14 residues. V was pared by 3 bases and J by 0 bases, with 1 base of the junction left unmatched. Germline V gives CDR1 KGHSH, CDR2 LQKENI.

The V gene is TRBV10-3, the J gene TRBJ2-5; 13 nucleotides align to TRBD2. Near its end, the DNA agrees better with TRBJ2-7, so the J call may be wrong. The germline V gene has CDR1 ENHRY and CDR2 SYGVKD. The CDR3 spans 15 residues. The CDR3 region has the DNA TGTGCCACATACGGACTAGCGGGAGAGTCAAACGAGCAGTACTTC. As protein: CATYGLAGESNEQYF.

This chain joins TRBV7-6 and TRBJ2-7; 9 bases map to TRBD2. Germline CDR1 SGHVS, CDR2 FNYEAQ. V lost 1 base, J lost 7 bases, and 5 bases stayed unmatched. The CDR3 runs 14 residues. CDR3 sequence reads: CASSLDSGSDEQYF. CDR3 coding DNA: TGTGCCAGCAGCTTAGATAGCGGGAGCGATGAGCAGTACTTC.